Here is one T cell receptor beta chain with its context. The data belong to a study of blood T cell repertoires in COVID-19. Whole-study context: From T cells, B-cell-depleted T cells, or PBMCs came the material, which was cDNA or gDNA.

The CDR3 extends over 16 amino acids. The J segment lost 2 bases and the V segment lost 2 bases, leaving 9 bases of the junction unmatched. Germline assignment: CDR1 GTSNPN and CDR2 SVGIG (reference sequence). In the authors' methods: Counts of nucleated cells, estimated from reference gene primer amplification, were obtained. The data were produced by immunoSEQ multiplex PCR, yet TCRdb's version contains in-frame clones alone and is incomplete. That table is the source of V, J and clone size, and D and trimming were worked out from the DNA. The sample shows tens of thousands of clones, 85% to 90% of them seen only once.

Sequencing input: peripheral blood. J is TRBJ2-7 and V is TRBV30, with 10 bases fitting TRBD1. The source is a man in his 70s with acute or convalescent COVID-19. Written as DNA, the CDR3 is TGTGCCTGGAGTCTTACCCGCGGGACAGGGGCCTACGAGCAGTACTTC. Encoded protein: CAWSLTRGTGAYEQYF.